The T cell receptor beta chain described here comes from a study of T-cell reconstitution after alpha-beta-depleted transplantation in children. General study findings and limits: T-cell counts and diversity at one year post-transplant came mainly from newly produced T cells.

This CDR3 is 14 amino acids long. The germline gives CDR1 SGHVS, CDR2 FNYEAQ. J was trimmed by 7 bases and V by 9 bases; bases with no gene match: 9. This clonotype was counted a few times. The antigen remains unidentified. A read error may explain this, as a much larger clone is one base away. Unique molecular identifiers were used to barcode this TCRbeta library. From the PCR reads, TCRdb called clonotypes with MiXCR, one entry per CDR3 protein. The sample has 500,000 to 750,000 distinct CDR3 sequences, 10% to 15% seen once. V and J are TRBV7-6 and TRBJ2-3, with 11 bases fitting TRBD1. The sequence derives from a male patient between 5 and 17 years old who had a stem cell transplant for acute myeloid leukemia, so the T cells may come from the graft donor. This sample comprised PBMCs, mostly from graft donor cells, obtained 360 days after TCRalphabeta/CD19-depleted stem cell transplant. CDR3: CARSPRTGGNTQYF. As DNA, the CDR3 is TGTGCCAGAAGCCCCCGGACAGGGGGCAATACGCAGTATTTT.